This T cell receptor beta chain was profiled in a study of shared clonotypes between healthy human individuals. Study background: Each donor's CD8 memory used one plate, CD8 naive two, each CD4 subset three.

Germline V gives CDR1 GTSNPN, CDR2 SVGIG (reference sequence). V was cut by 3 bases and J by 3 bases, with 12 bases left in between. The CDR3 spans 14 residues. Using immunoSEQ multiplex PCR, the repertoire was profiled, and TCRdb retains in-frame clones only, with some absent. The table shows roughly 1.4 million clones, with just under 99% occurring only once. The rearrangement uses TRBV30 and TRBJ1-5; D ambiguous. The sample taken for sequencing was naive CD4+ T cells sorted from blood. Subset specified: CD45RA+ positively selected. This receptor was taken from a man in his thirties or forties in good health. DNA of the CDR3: TGTGCCTGGAGCGTCCAAGCGTACAATCAGCCCCAGCATTTT. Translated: CAWSVQAYNQPQHF.